This T cell receptor beta chain was sequenced during a study of cytomegalovirus exposure and HLA in healthy donors. Study details: Earlier results showed 90 million to 120 million unique TCR beta sequences derived from 150 million to 200 million T cells.

The CDR3 consists of 14 residues. CDR1 MDHEN and CDR2 SYDVKM come from the germline V gene. J lost 8 bases, V lost 3 bases, and 9 bases had no gene match. The PCR employed 60 Vbeta primers together with 13 Jbeta primers. Methods used by the authors: Around 10 million shared chains were among tens of millions of unique TCR beta chains counted in a later analysis. TCRdb's copy holds only in-frame clones and misses some; the assay was immunoSEQ multiplex PCR. D and trimming come from the DNA, and the V and J calls and clone size come from that table. The sample comprises 130,000 or so clones, around 65% of which are singletons, and 1.5% rests with the top ten.

The TCR comes from a young man in good health and CMV-seronegative. Sequenced sample: PBMCs. The V gene is TRBV28, the J gene TRBJ1-2; 7 bases agree with TRBD1. CDR3 in amino acids: CASSLRGRVRGYTF. The CDR3 nucleotides read TGTGCCAGCAGTTTGAGGGGGCGAGTTCGAGGCTACACCTTC.